The TCR beta chain under discussion was sequenced for a study of CD8 T cells in Susac syndrome. Notes on the study in general: In total CD8+ repertoires, roughly 15 Susac-specific public clones were found, and CD8+ TEMRA repertoires had 5 or 6.

CDR1 is SGHNT and CDR2 is YYREEE in the germline V gene (reference sequence). The V end was cut by 3 bases, the J end by 3 bases, with 3 bases between. The CDR3 length is 12 residues. Remarks on this clonotype: Its antigen is currently unknown.

Random hexamers served to reverse transcribe about 0.45 to 1 ug RNA. TCRdb reprocessed the immunoSEQ multiplex PCR reads via MiXCR and lists one record per CDR3 protein. Here the sample spans roughly 100,000 distinct CDR3 sequences, about 96% being singletons. Sequencing targeted TCR beta in T cells from blood (CD8+ and CD4+). The diagnostic criteria were recently defined, and patients with Susac syndrome met them for definite or probable disease. It was negative isolation that provided the CD8+ and CD4+ T cells, whereas TEMRA cells were enriched by FACS. The chain links TRBV5-4 to TRBJ1-4; D unclear. Sequencing was done on a sample of CD8+ T cells from PBMCs. The TCR comes from a human donor with Susac syndrome. CDR3 nucleotide sequence: TGTGCCAGCAGCTATTCTAATGAAAAACTGTTTTTT. This translates into CASSYSNEKLFF.